The 11 T cell receptor beta chains below were found in one sample sequenced in a study of T cells in Graves' hyperthyroidism and ophthalmopathy. Amplified TCR beta CDR3 regions derived from RNA transcripts. Carried out on the TCR CDR3, a first-round RT-PCR used the HTBI primer set. TCRdb reprocessed the multiplex PCR reads via MiXCR and lists one record per CDR3 protein. The table records 500,000 to 650,000 distinct CDR3 sequences, 12% to 15% of them present only once. Sequenced sample: blood. The source is a woman aged 40-49 years with Graves' hyperthyroidism.

Many counts were recorded for this clonotype. This sequence joins TRBV12-3 or TRBV12-4 and TRBJ2-7, with 9 bases that match TRBD2. CDR3 size: 14 residues. Trimming at V came to 2 bases and at J to 3 bases, leaving 2 bases not matched to a gene. The DNA for the CDR3 is TGTGCCAGCAGTTTAATAGCGGGGGACTACGAGCAGTACTTC. This sequence encodes CASSLIAGDYEQYF.

The chain couples TRBV27 to TRBJ2-7, with 8 nucleotides matching TRBD1. Germline V lookup: CDR1 MNHEY, CDR2 SMNVEV (reference sequence). This CDR3 spans 15 amino acids. The V gene end was trimmed by 2 bases and the J gene end by 3 bases; junction bases not matched to a gene: 6. CDR3 DNA sequence: TGTGCCAGCAGTTTAGCCGGACAGGGTTACTACGAGCAGTACTTC. Encoded protein: CASSLAGQGYYEQYF.

This clonotype was recorded a few times. The chain uses TRBV10-3 and TRBJ2-3; TRBD2 matches 9 bases. In germline, CDR1 is ENHRY, CDR2 SYGVKD. V shed 7 bases, J shed 0 bases, and the junction held 2 bases outside the gene matches. The CDR3 runs to 14 residues. CDR3 in DNA: TGTGCCATCAATAGCGGGGGTAGCACAGATACGCAGTATTTT. Its translation is CAINSGGSTDTQYF.

The chain couples TRBV6-2 or TRBV6-3 to TRBJ2-5; 7 bases fit TRBD1. The CDR3 runs to 15 residues. The V segment lost 6 bases and the J segment 2 bases; nucleotides outside the gene matches: 9. Germline CDR1 MNHEY, CDR2 SVGEGT. CDR3 bases: TGTGCCAGCAGACGCCCCGGGACAGAACAAGAGACCCAGTACTTC. Amino acid sequence: CASRRPGTEQETQYF.

On this clonotype itself: This could be a read error, since a much larger clone is one nucleotide away. As the CDR3 is not closed by the conserved phenylalanine or tryptophan, this likely results from a read error. The rearrangement links TRBV11-2 to TRBJ1-5; TRBD1 matches 7 bases. Germline values: CDR1 SGHAT, CDR2 FQNNGV. The V segment lost 6 bases and the J segment 3 bases; nucleotides outside the gene matches: 8. This CDR3 is 15 amino acids long. This CDR3 reads CASRPQDRINQPQHL. DNA for the CDR3: TGTGCCAGCAGGCCTCAGGACAGGATCAATCAGCCCCAGCATTTA.

This chain links TRBV20-1 with TRBJ2-7, with D possibly matching TRBD2 (6 bases). The length of the CDR3 is 13 residues. Germline loops: CDR1 DFQATT, CDR2 SNEGSKA (reference sequence). V dropped 6 bases and J dropped 5 bases, with 17 bases sitting between them. CDR3 DNA sequence: TGCAGTGCCAAATCTGCGGGATCAGACGAGCAGTACTTC. Amino acid sequence: CSAKSAGSDEQYF.

The J gene is TRBJ1-5, the V gene TRBV20-1; D call uncertain. The CDR3 spans 13 residues. The germline CDR1 and CDR2 sequences are DFQATT and SNEGSKA (reference sequence). Trimming cost V 3 bases and J 3 bases, with 9 bases left between them. The CDR3 sequence is CSASKEINQPQHF. DNA of the CDR3: TGCAGTGCTAGTAAAGAGATCAATCAGCCCCAGCATTTT.

This clonotype came up a few times. The V call is TRBV5-1, the J call TRBJ2-7; D perhaps matches TRBD2 (5 bases). The CDR3 totals 12 residues. V lost 1 base and J 7 bases, leaving 9 bases between the germline ends. From germline, CDR1 is SGHRS and CDR2 YFSETQ. The CDR3 protein is CASSLTGKEQYF. CDR3 bases: TGCGCCAGCAGCTTGACGGGGAAGGAGCAGTACTTC.

This clonotype has at least ten counts. The V and J genes are TRBV28 and TRBJ1-2; D gene ambiguous. The CDR3 spans 13 residues. The V gene lost 4 bases and the J gene lost 4 bases, with 10 bases spanning the gap. Germline loops: CDR1 MDHEN, CDR2 SYDVKM. The CDR3 loop is CASSSNPVYGYTF. For the CDR3, the DNA is TGTGCCAGCAGTTCGAATCCGGTCTATGGCTACACCTTC.

This clonotype was recorded a few times. CDR3 DNA: TGTGCCAGCATAGGATTACAGCAAGAGACCCAGTACTTC. It codes for CASIGLQQETQYF. V is TRBV6-1 and J is TRBJ2-5, with no clear D. The CDR3 consists of 13 residues. The V and J ends lost 7 bases and 2 bases respectively, with 11 bases between them. Germline V lookup: CDR1 MNHNS, CDR2 SASEGT.

This clonotype showed up many times. V is TRBV9 and J is TRBJ2-5, with D perhaps being TRBD1 or TRBD2 (6 bases each). The CDR3 consists of 14 residues. V was clipped by 1 base and J by 0 bases, with 7 bases between them. Germline CDR1 is SGDLS and CDR2 is YYNGEE. The CDR3 sequence is CASSVRGDQETQYF. The CDR3 DNA follows: TGTGCCAGCAGCGTAAGGGGGGACCAAGAGACCCAGTACTTC.